Listed here are 7 T cell receptor beta chains from one sample, sequenced in a study of cytomegalovirus exposure and HLA in healthy donors. PCR used 60 Vbeta primers and 13 Jbeta primers. Sequencing was performed with immunoSEQ multiplex PCR; in TCRdb, only in-frame clones are kept and a portion is missing. Here the sample spans 160,000 or so clones, roughly 80% being singletons. The sequenced sample consisted of PBMCs. These receptors originate from a man aged 30-40 years in good health and CMV-seropositive.

The chain has TRBV6-5 and TRBJ2-7; maybe TRBD2 (5 bases). The germline CDR1 and CDR2 sequences are MNHEY and SVGAGI. The CDR3 totals 11 residues. V was trimmed by 7 bases and J by 1 base, leaving 5 bases between them. In DNA form, the CDR3 reads TGTGCCAGCACGGGATCCTACGAGCAGTACTTC. It codes for CASTGSYEQYF.

The chain employs TRBV18 and TRBJ2-7; TRBD2 matches 10 bases. CDR3 length: 13 residues. CDR1 and CDR2 (germline): KGHSH, LQKENI. The trim removed 5 bases at V and 6 bases at J, leaving 4 bases unmatched. The CDR3 loop reads CASSEVAGGEQYF. CDR3 sequence (DNA): TGTGCCAGCTCAGAGGTAGCGGGGGGCGAGCAGTACTTC. Complete variable domain (other parts from reference TRBV18 and TRBJ2-7): NAGVMQNPRHLVRRRGQEARLRCSPMKGHSHVYWYRQLPEEGLKFMVYLQKENIIDESGMPKERFSAEFPKEGPSILRIQQVVRGDSAAYFCASSEVAGGEQYFGPGTRLTVT.

J is TRBJ2-7 and V is TRBV29-1; D may be TRBD1 (5 bases). From germline, CDR1 is SQVTM and CDR2 ANQGSEA. This CDR3 comprises 12 residues. V gave up 4 bases and J gave up 3 bases, with 10 bases separating them. CDR3 nucleotides: TGCAGCGTTGTTTCAGGGAACTACGAGCAGTACTTC. This translates into CSVVSGNYEQYF.

J is TRBJ1-2 and V is TRBV11-2; the D gene is possibly TRBD1 (6 bases). V lost 3 bases and J lost 7, with 18 bases in between. Germline CDR1 and CDR2: SGHAT and FQNNGV. The CDR3 has 15 amino acids. CDR3 coding DNA: TGTGCCAGCAGCTTCCGGGACACCTTTTTGGTTGGCTACACCTTC. Translated, it gives CASSFRDTFLVGYTF.

The chain joins TRBV7-6 to TRBJ2-1, with TRBD2 matching over 7 bases. J lost 1 base, V lost 6 bases, and 3 bases had no gene match. CDR1 SGHVS and CDR2 FNYEAQ come from the germline V gene. The length of the CDR3 is 14 residues. Here the CDR3 DNA reads TGTGCCAGCAGTTCCGGGGGGTCCTACAATGAGCAGTTCTTC. Protein: CASSSGGSYNEQFF.

V is TRBV30 and J is TRBJ1-5, with D possibly being TRBD1 (6 bases). Deletions cut 0 bases from V and 7 bases from J, with 16 bases between. Germline V CDR1 and CDR2: GTSNPN, SVGIG (reference sequence). The CDR3 extends over 15 amino acids. CDR3 DNA sequence: TGTGCCTGGAGTGTACAGGGCTTCGGGGGGCAGCCCCAGCATTTT. It yields the protein CAWSVQGFGGQPQHF.

This rearrangement joins TRBV6-5 to TRBJ2-7, with D perhaps TRBD2 (6 bases). The V end was cut by 0 bases, the J end by 4 bases, with 13 bases between. The CDR3 has 15 residues. CDR1 and CDR2 (germline): MNHEY, SVGAGI. The CDR3 is CASSYSKAGTYEQYF. The CDR3 DNA sequence: TGTGCCAGCAGTTACTCGAAGGCGGGGACTTACGAGCAGTACTTC.